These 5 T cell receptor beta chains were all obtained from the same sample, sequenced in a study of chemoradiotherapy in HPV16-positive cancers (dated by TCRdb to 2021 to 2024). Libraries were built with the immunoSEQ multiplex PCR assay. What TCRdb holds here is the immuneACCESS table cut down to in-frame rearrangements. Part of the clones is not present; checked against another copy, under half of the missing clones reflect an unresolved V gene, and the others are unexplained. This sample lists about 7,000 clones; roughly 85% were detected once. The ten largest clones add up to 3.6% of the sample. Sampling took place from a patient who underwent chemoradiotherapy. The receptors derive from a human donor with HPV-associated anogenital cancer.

As DNA, the CDR3 is TGTGCCAGCAGCTTATCAACATGGACGGCTGAAGCTTTCTTT. This translates into CASSLSTWTAEAFF. The V and J genes are TRBV7-8 and TRBJ1-1; no clear D gene. V lost 2 bases and J 6 bases, leaving 13 bases between the germline ends. Germline V gives CDR1 SGHVS, CDR2 FQNEAQ. The CDR3 loop spans 14 amino acids.

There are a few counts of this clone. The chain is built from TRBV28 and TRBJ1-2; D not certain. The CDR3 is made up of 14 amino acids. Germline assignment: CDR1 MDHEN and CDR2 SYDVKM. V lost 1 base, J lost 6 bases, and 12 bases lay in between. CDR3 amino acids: CASSLSGEGDGYTF. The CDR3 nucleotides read TGTGCCAGCAGTTTATCCGGGGAGGGCGATGGCTACACCTTC.

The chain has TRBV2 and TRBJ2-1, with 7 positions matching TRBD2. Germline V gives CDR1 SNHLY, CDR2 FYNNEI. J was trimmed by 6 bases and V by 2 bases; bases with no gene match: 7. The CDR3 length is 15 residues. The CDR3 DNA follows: TGTGCCAGCAGTGAAACGGCGGGAGTTACCAATGAGCAGTTCTTC. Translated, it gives CASSETAGVTNEQFF.

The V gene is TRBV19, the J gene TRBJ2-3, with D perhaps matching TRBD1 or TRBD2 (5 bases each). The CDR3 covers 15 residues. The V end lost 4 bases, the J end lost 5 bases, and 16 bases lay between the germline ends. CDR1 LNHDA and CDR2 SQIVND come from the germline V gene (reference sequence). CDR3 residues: CASSNKGTLGDTQYF. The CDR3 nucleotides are TGTGCCAGTAGTAATAAAGGGACCTTGGGAGATACGCAGTATTTT.

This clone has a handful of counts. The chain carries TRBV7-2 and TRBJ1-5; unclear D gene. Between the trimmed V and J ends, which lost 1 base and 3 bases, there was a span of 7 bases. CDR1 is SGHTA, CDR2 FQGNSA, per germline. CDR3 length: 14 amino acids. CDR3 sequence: CASSLEGYNQPQHF. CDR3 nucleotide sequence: TGTGCCAGCAGCTTAGAAGGGTACAATCAGCCCCAGCATTTT.